The clone carrying this TCR beta chain has a count of ten or more. Its target is unknown. CDR1 is DFQATT, CDR2 SNEGSKA, per germline (reference sequence). The V gene lost 5 bases and the J gene lost 4 bases, with 9 bases spanning the gap. The CDR3 is 12 residues long. This record comes from a study of molecular identifiers for immune sequencing clone quantification. Study-level background: Replicates partitioned RNA from approximately 20,000 or 100,000 naive CD8 cells into five parts, sequencing four.

The bulk TCR libraries were made with methods described before and with listed TCR primers. MiXCR, run by TCRdb on the PCR reads, gives a single entry per CDR3 protein. The sample yields 85,000 to 95,000 distinct CDR3 sequences, around a fifth seen once. Study-level findings and limits: The sizes of highly expanded clones could be underestimated when identical TCR molecules share a barcode.

Naive CD8 T cells were picked out by sorting for CD8+CD4-CCR7+CD45RA+. The V and J genes are TRBV20-1 and TRBJ1-5, with TRBD1 as a possible D gene (5 bases). This TCR was sampled from a human donor in good health. Some libraries in this study had Jurkat cell RNA spiked in. Sequenced material: naive CD8+ T cells from blood, with Jurkat cell RNA spiked in. Subset in this sample: FACS-sorted CD8+CD4-CCR7+CD45RA+ naive T cells. This chain's CDR3 is CSAQDNNQPQHF. The CDR3 bases are TGCAGTGCTCAGGACAATAATCAGCCCCAGCATTTT.